The 2 T cell receptor beta chains in this list originate from one sample, sequenced in a study of shared T cell receptors in the human thymus. The data were produced by immunoSEQ multiplex PCR, yet TCRdb's version contains in-frame clones alone and is incomplete. The sample shows about 730,000 clones, 75% to 90% of them seen only once. The data were also submitted as part of a second study, on human thymus T cells.

The source material was thymocytes. These receptors were taken from a girl younger than two with a congenital heart defect.

The chain employs TRBV11-2 and TRBJ1-3; possible D gene TRBD1, 5 bases. Germline V gives CDR1 SGHAT, CDR2 FQNNGV. There are 17 residues in the CDR3. Trimming cost V 0 bases and J 0 bases, with 12 bases left between them. The CDR3 DNA reads as TGTGCCAGCAGCTTAGAAGTTACAGGTTGCTCTGGAAACACCATATATTTT. Its protein is CASSLEVTGCSGNTIYF. The full variable domain, rest sourced from reference TRBV11-2 and TRBJ1-3, is EAGVAQSPRYKIIEKRQSVAFWCNPISGHATLYWYQQILGQGPKLLIQFQNNGVVDDSQLPKDRFSAERLKGVDSTLKIQPAKLEDSAVYLCASSLEVTGCSGNTIYFGEGSWLTVV.

This clone appeared a single time. The V and J genes are TRBV15 and TRBJ1-2, with TRBD1 matching 9 bases. Germline V gene data show CDR1 as LNHNV and CDR2 as YYDKDF (reference sequence). Trimming at V came to 5 bases and at J to 5 bases, leaving 6 bases not matched to a gene. The CDR3 has 14 amino acids. The CDR3: CATSFTGGGYGYTF. The CDR3 nucleotides are TGTGCCACCAGCTTTACAGGGGGCGGGTATGGCTACACCTTC.